Listed below are T cell receptor beta chains from one sample, sequenced in a study of blood T cell repertoires in COVID-19. Method: immunoSEQ multiplex PCR; TCRdb's copy keeps in-frame clones and lacks some. The table records some 300,000 clones, 88% of them present only once. Sequenced: PBMCs or T cells enriched from blood (not recorded which). The source of these receptors is a woman between 25 and 40 years old who had recovered from COVID-19. Each CDR3 is given with its conserved first and last residue.

J,V,CDR3
TRBJ2-3,TRBV5-1,CASSFGRGVSSTDTQYF
TRBJ1-1,TRBV27,CASTRQGYTEAFF
TRBJ2-1,TRBV5-1,CASSPFFGTSGSEQFF
TRBJ1-1,TRBV27,CASSSPILNTEAFF
TRBJ2-7,TRBV25-1,CASSVRTGNYEQYF
TRBJ1-3,TRBV6-1,CASSEGWGVDGNTIYF
TRBJ1-1,TRBV5-1,CASSYYRGTAGNTEAFF
TRBJ1-2,TRBV3-1/TRBV3-2,CASSQEDGRGYTF
TRBJ2-4,TRBV3-1/TRBV3-2,CASRQLGKNIQYF
TRBJ2-3,TRBV4-3,CASSRRVEQASTDTQYF
TRBJ2-3,TRBV6-2/TRBV6-3,CASSPRGAGTTDTQYF
TRBJ2-3,TRBV25-1,CASSEMAGGTDTQYF
TRBJ2-1,TRBV4-2,CASSQGTGSTNEQFF
TRBJ1-3,TRBV4-1,CASSQAADRVYGNTIYF
TRBJ2-1,TRBV5-1,CASGTRGYNEQFF
TRBJ1-2,TRBV21-1,CASSQGPRIPGGYTF
TRBJ2-1,TRBV9,CASSPDGRSDNEQFF
TRBJ2-1,TRBV28,CGVGRNEQFF
TRBJ1-1,TRBV29-1,CSVNPGTMNTEAFF
TRBJ1-1,TRBV7-3,CASSFGLGTEAFF
TRBJ1-3,TRBV30,CAWRAPGNTIYF
TRBJ2-7,TRBV6-5,CASSLDSHSYEQYF
TRBJ1-1,TRBV6-5,CASSRDGDLEAFF
TRBJ1-2,TRBV2,CASIGRTGDYGYTF
TRBJ2-7,TRBV30,CAWRTGLAGGGSYEQYF
TRBJ2-1,TRBV24-1,CATSDPGGQGYNEQFF
TRBJ1-1,TRBV3-1/TRBV3-2,CASSQPDRYTEAFF
TRBJ1-5,TRBV6-1,CASSEGAGGYSNQPQHF
TRBJ2-7,TRBV7-2,CASSLVRHPEQYF
TRBJ1-6,TRBV5-1,CASSLGSGVNSPLHF
TRBJ2-1,TRBV7-9,CASSLGAPLYNEQFF
TRBJ2-7,TRBV7-9,CASSLAGALYYEQYF
TRBJ1-2,TRBV6-5,CASSFRDGGGYTF
TRBJ1-2,TRBV5-8,CASTRTDWDYGYTF
TRBJ1-2,TRBV29-1,CSVGQGFNYGYTF
TRBJ2-2,TRBV24-1,CATSTTLITGTGGTGELFF
TRBJ2-1,TRBV5-1,CASSLRAGQGTYNEQFF
TRBJ1-5,TRBV4-1,CASSQIGEDQPQHF
TRBJ2-1,TRBV19,CASSLLAGSGEQFF
TRBJ1-2,TRBV15,CATSQTGGVPLANYGYTF
TRBJ2-1,TRBV15,CATSRVMREGNEQFF
TRBJ1-3,TRBV4-2,CASSQSAQGGNTIYF